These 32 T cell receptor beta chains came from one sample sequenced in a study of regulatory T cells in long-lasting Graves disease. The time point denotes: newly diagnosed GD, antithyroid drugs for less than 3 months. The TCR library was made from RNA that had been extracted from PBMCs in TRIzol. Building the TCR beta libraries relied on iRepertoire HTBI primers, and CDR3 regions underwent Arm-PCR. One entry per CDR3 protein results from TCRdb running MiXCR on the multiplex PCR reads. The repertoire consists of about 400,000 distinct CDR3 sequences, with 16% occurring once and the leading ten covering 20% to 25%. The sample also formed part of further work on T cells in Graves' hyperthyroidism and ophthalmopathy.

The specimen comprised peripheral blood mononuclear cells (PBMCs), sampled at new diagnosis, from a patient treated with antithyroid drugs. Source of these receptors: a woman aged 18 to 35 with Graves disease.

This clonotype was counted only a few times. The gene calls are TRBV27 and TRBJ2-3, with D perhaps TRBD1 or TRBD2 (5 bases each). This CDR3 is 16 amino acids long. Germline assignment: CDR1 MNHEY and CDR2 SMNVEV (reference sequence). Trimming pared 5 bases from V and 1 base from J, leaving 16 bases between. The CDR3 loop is CASSPNLGAGTDTQYF. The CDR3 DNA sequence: TGTGCCAGCAGTCCCAACCTCGGGGCAGGCACAGATACGCAGTATTTT.

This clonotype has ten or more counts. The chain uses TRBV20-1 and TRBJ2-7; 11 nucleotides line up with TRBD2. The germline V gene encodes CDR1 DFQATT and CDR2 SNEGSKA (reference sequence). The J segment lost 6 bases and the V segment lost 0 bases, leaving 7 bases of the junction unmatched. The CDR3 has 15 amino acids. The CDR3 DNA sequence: TGCAGTGCTAGAGAGTTACTAGCGGGGGTACCCGAGCAGTACTTC. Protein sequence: CSARELLAGVPEQYF.

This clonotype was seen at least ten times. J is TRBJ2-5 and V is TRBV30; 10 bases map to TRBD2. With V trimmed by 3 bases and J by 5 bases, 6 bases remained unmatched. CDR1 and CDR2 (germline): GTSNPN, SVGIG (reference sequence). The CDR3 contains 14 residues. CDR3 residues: CAWRERGGGETQYF. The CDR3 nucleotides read TGTGCCTGGAGGGAGCGGGGGGGTGGTGAGACCCAGTACTTC.

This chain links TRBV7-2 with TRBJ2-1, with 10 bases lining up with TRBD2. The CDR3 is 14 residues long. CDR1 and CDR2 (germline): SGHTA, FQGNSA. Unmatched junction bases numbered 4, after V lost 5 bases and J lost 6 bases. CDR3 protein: CASSPTSGANEQFF. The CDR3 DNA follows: TGTGCCAGCAGCCCAACTAGCGGGGCCAATGAGCAGTTCTTC.

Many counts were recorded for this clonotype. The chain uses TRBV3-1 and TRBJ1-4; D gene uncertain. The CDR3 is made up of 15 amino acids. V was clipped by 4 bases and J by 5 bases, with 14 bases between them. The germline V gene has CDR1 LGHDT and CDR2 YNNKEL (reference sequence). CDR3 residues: CASSRLGRVNEKLFF. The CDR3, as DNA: TGTGCCAGCAGCCGTCTCGGGCGGGTAAATGAAAAACTGTTTTTT.

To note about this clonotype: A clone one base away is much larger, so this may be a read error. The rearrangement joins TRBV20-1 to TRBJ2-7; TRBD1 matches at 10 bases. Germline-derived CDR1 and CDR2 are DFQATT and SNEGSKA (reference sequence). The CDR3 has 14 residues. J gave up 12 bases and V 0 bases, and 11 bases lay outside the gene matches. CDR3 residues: CSARDGQGEIGRYF. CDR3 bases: TGCAGTGCTAGAGATGGACAGGGGGAAATAGGGCGGTACTTC.

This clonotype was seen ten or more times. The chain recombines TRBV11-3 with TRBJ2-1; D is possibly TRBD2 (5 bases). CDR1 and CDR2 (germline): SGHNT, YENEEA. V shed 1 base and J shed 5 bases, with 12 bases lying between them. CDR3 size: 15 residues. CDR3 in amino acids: CASSLAGEYNNEQFF. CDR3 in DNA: TGTGCCAGCAGCTTAGCCGGGGAGTATAACAATGAGCAGTTCTTC.

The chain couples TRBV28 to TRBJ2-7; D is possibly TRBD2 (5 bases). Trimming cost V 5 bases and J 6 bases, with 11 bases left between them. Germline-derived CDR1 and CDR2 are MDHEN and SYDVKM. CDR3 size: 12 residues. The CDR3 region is CASSVGGGEQYF. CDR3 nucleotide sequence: TGTGCCAGCAGTGTAGGAGGCGGCGAGCAGTACTTC.

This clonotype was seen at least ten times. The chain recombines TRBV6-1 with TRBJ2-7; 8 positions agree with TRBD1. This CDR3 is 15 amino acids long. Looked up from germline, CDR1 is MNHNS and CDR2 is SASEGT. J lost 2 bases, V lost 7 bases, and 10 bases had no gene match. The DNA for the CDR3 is TGTGCCAGCACAATGGACAACAGGGGGGCCTACGAGCAGTACTTC. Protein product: CASTMDNRGAYEQYF.

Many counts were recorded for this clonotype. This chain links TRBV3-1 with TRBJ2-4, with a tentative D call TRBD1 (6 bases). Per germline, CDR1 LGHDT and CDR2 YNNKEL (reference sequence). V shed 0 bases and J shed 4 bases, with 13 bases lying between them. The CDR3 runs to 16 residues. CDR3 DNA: TGTGCCAGCAGCCAAGATCTGCAGGGGCCAAAAAACATTCAGTACTTC. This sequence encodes CASSQDLQGPKNIQYF.

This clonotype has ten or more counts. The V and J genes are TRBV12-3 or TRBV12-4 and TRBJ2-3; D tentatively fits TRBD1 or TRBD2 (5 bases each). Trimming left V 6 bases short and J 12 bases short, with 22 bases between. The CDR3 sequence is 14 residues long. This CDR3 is CASSLPTGAHGQYF. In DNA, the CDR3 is TGTGCCAGCAGCCTACCGACCGGGGCCCATGGCCAGTATTTT.

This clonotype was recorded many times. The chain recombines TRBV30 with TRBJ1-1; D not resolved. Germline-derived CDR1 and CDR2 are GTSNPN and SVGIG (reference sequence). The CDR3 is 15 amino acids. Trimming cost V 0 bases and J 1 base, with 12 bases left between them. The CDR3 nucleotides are TGTGCCTGGAGTGTCTGGGGTGTAGGGAACACTGAAGCTTTCTTT. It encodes CAWSVWGVGNTEAFF. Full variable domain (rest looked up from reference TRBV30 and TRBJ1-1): SQTIHQWPATLVQPVGSPLSLECTVEGTSNPNLYWYRQAAGRGLQLLFYSVGIGQISSEVPQNLSASRPQDRQFILSSKKLLLSDSGFYLCAWSVWGVGNTEAFFGQGTRLTVV.

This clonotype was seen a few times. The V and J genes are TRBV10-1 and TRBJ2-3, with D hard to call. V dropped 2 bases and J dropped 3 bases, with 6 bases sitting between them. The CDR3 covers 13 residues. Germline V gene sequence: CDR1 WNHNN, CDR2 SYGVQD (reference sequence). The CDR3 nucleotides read TGCGCCAGCAGTGAGAGGAATACAGATACGCAGTATTTT. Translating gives CASSERNTDTQYF.

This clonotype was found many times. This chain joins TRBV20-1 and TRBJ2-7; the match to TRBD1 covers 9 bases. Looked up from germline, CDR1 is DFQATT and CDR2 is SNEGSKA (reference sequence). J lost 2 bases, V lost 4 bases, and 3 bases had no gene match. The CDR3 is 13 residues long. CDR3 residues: CSATRDRAYEQYF. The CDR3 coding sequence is TGCAGTGCTACCAGGGACAGGGCCTACGAGCAGTACTTC.

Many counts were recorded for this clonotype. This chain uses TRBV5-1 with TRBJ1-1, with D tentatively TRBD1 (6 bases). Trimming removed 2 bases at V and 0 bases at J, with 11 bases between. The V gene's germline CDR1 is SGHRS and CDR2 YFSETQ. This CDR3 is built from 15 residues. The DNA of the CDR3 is TGCGCCAGCAGCTTACAGGGTGCCCTGAACACTGAAGCTTTCTTT. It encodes CASSLQGALNTEAFF.

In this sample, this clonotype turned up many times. The CDR3 loop reads CSASPGGQETQYF. CDR3 sequence (DNA): TGCAGTGCTAGCCCCGGGGGCCAAGAGACCCAGTACTTC. V and J are TRBV20-1 and TRBJ2-5; a weak D match, TRBD2 (6 bases). The CDR3 extends over 13 amino acids. Per germline, CDR1 DFQATT and CDR2 SNEGSKA (reference sequence). Trimming left V 3 bases short and J 1 base short, with 9 bases between.

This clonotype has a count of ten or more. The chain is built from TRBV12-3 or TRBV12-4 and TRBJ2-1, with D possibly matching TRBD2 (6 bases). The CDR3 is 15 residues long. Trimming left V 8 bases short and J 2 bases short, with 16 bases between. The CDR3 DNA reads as TGTGCCAGCTCTAGGGGCGGGGTAGCCTACAATGAGCAGTTCTTC. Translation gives CASSRGGVAYNEQFF.

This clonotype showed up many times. CDR3 sequence (DNA): TGCGCCAGCAGCTATGGGACCCCCACAGATACGCAGTATTTT. Protein sequence: CASSYGTPTDTQYF. The chain joins TRBV5-1 to TRBJ2-3, with D perhaps matching TRBD1 or TRBD2 (5 bases each). The V gene's germline CDR1 is SGHRS and CDR2 YFSETQ. The ends were cut back, 3 bases at V and 2 bases at J, with 10 bases in the middle. The CDR3 runs 14 residues.

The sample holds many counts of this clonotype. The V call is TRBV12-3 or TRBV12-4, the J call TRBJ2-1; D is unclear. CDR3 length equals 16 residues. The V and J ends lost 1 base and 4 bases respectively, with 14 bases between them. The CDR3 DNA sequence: TGTGCCAGCAGTTTAGTGGCAGGACGAAATTACAATGAGCAGTTCTTC. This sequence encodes CASSLVAGRNYNEQFF.

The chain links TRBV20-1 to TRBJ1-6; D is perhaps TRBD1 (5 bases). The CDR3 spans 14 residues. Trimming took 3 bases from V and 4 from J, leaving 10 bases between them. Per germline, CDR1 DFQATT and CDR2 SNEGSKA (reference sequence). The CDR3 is CSASRRDYNSPLHF. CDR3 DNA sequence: TGCAGTGCTAGTCGCAGGGATTATAATTCACCCCTCCACTTT.

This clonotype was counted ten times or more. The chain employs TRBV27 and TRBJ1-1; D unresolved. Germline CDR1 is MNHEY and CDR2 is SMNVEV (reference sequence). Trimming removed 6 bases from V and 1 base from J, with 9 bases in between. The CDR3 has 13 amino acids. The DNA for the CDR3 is TGTGCCAGCAGCCCCAGCTCGAACACTGAAGCTTTCTTT. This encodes CASSPSSNTEAFF.

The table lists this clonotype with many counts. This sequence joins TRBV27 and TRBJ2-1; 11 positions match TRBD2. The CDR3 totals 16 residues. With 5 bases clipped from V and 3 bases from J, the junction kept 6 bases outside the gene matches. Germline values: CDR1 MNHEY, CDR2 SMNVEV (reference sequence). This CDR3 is CASSPALAGGYNEQFF. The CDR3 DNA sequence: TGTGCCAGCAGTCCAGCTCTAGCGGGGGGCTACAATGAGCAGTTCTTC.

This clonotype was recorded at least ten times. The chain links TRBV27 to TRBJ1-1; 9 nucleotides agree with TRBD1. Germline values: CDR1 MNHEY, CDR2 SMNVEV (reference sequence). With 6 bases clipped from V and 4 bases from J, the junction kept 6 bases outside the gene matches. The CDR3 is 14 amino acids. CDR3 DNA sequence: TGTGCCAGCAGAAAGACAGGGGGTTTCACTGAAGCTTTCTTT. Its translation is CASRKTGGFTEAFF.

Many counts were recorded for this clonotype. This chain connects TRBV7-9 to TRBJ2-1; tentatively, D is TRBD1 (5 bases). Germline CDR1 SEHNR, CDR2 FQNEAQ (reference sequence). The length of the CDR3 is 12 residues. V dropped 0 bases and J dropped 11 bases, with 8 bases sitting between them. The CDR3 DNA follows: TGTGCCAGCAGCTTAGCCAGGGCGAAGCAGTTCTTC. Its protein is CASSLARAKQFF.

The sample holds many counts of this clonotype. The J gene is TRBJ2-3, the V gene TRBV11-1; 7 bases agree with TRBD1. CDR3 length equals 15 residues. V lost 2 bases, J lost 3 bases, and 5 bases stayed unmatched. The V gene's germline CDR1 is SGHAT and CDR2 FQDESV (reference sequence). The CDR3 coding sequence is TGTGCCAGCAGCTTAAAGGGGGCAGGAACAGATACGCAGTATTTT. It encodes CASSLKGAGTDTQYF. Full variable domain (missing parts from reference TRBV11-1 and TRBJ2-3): EAEVAQSPRYKITEKSQAVAFWCDPISGHATLYWYRQILGQGPELLVQFQDESVVDDSQLPKDRFSAERLKGVDSTLKIQPAELGDSAMYLCASSLKGAGTDTQYFGPGTRLTVL.

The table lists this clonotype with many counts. In DNA, the CDR3 is TGCGCCAGCAGCCCCGGACTAGCGGGTAGCGAGCAGTACTTC. Amino acid sequence: CASSPGLAGSEQYF. The chain recombines TRBV5-1 with TRBJ2-7; 11 bases match TRBD2. The CDR3 has 14 amino acids. V was clipped by 4 bases and J by 6 bases; unmatched bases: 6. The germline V gene has CDR1 SGHRS and CDR2 YFSETQ.

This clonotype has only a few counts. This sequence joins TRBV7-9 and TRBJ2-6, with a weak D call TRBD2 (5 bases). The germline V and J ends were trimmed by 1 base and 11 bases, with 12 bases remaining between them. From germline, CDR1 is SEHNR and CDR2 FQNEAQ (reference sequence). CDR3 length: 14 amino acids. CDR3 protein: CASSLDTGSDVLTF. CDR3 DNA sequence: TGTGCCAGCAGCTTAGATACGGGTAGCGACGTCCTGACTTTC.

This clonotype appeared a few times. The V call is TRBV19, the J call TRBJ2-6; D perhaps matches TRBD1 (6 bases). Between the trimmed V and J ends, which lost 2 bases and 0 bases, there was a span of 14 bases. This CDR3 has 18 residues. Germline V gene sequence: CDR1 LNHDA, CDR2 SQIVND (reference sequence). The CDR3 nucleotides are TGTGCCAGTAGTATAAGGCAGGGGCTCCTCTCTGGGGCCAACGTCCTGACTTTC. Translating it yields CASSIRQGLLSGANVLTF. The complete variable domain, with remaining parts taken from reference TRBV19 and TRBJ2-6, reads DGGITQSPKYLFRKEGQNVTLSCEQNLNHDAMYWYRQDPGQGLRLIYYSQIVNDFQKGDIAEGYSVSREKKESFPLTVTSAQKNPTAFYLCASSIRQGLLSGANVLTFGAGSRLTVL.

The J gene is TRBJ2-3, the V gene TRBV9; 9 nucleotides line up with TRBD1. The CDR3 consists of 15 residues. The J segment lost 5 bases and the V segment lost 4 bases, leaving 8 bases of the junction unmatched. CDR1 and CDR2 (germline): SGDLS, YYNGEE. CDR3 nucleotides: TGTGCCAGCAGCTTCCTAGGACAGGGGTTAGATACGCAGTATTTT. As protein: CASSFLGQGLDTQYF.

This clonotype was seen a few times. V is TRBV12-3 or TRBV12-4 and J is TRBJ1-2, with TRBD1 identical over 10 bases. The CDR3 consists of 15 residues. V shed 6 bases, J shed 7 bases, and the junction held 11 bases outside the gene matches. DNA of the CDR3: TGTGCCAGCAGATCCCGACAGGGGGCGGGTGGTGGCTACACCTTC. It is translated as CASRSRQGAGGGYTF.

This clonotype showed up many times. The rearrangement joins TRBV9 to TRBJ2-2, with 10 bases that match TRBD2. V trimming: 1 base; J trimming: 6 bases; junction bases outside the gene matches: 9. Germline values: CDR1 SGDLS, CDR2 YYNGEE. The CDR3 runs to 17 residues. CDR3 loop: CASSVYSGRALAGELFF. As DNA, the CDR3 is TGTGCCAGCAGCGTATACAGCGGGAGGGCCTTGGCCGGGGAGCTGTTTTTT.

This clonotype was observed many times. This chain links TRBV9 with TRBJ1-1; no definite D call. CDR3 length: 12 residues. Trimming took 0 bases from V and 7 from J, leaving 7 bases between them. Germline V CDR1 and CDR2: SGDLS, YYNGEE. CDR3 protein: CASSVVEGEAFF. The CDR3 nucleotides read TGTGCCAGCAGCGTAGTGGAGGGTGAAGCTTTCTTT.